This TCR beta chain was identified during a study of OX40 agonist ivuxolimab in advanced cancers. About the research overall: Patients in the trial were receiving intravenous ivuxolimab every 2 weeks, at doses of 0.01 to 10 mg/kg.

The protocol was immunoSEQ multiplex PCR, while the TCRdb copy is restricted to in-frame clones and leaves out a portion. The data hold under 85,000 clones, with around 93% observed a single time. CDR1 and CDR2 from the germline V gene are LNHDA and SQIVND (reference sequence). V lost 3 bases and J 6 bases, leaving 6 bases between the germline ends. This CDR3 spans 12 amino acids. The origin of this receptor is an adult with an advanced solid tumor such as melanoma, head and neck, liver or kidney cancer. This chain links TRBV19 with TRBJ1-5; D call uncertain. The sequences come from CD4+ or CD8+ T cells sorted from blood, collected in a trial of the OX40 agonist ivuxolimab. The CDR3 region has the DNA TGTGCCAGTAGTATGACGGGTCAGCCCCAGCATTTT. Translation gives CASSMTGQPQHF.